This is a list of T cell receptor beta chains from one sample in a study of CD8+CD57+ T cells in acquired aplastic anemia. MiXCR, applied by TCRdb to the reads, yields one record per CDR3 protein. The sample records about 160,000 distinct CDR3 sequences, about 70% being singletons. Sample: sorted CD4+, CD8+, or CD8+CD57+ T cells (not recorded which) from PBMCs. The receptors shown here come from a human donor with aplastic anemia. Both conserved end residues are part of each CDR3. The order of the fields is V gene, D gene, J gene, clone size, CDR3 protein, CDR3 DNA. The D gene is left open where the match is weak. Some rows mark clone size as missing; the rest say once, few, many or name a class of expanded clone.

TRBV15	NA	TRBJ2-7	few	CATSRVTGPYEQYF	TGTGCCACCAGCAGGGTGACAGGACCTTACGAGCAGTACTTC
TRBV7-3	NA	TRBJ1-1	NA	CASSLKDGANTEAFF	TGTGCCAGCAGCTTGAAGGATGGGGCGAACACTGAAGCTTTCTTT
TRBV20-1	TRBD1	TRBJ2-2	NA	CSARKGDRDTGELFF	TGCAGTGCCCGAAAGGGGGACAGGGACACCGGGGAGCTGTTTTTT
TRBV7-3	NA	TRBJ2-7	NA	CAISLGAGPSYEQYF	TGTGCCATCAGCTTAGGGGCAGGGCCCTCCTACGAGCAGTACTTC
TRBV29-1	TRBD2	TRBJ2-1	NA	CSVQVSLLAGAGNEQFF	TGCAGCGTACAAGTTTCTTTACTAGCGGGAGCTGGCAATGAGCAGTTCTTC
TRBV7-6	NA	TRBJ1-1	NA	CASTLGEENTEAFF	TGTGCCAGCACCTTGGGGGAGGAGAACACTGAAGCTTTCTTT
TRBV6-4	TRBD2	TRBJ2-1	many	CASSDRAGAYNEQFF	TGTGCCAGCAGTGACCGAGCGGGGGCCTACAATGAGCAGTTCTTC
TRBV5-1	TRBD2	TRBJ2-1	once	CASGRGAGGLYNEQFF	TGCGCCAGCGGTCGGGGAGCGGGAGGCCTATACAATGAGCAGTTCTTC
TRBV19	TRBD1	TRBJ1-6	NA	CASRPTGETNSPLHF	TGTGCCAGTCGGCCTACAGGGGAAACCAATTCACCCCTCCACTTT
TRBV4-1	NA	TRBJ2-3	NA	CASSQVYDTQYF	TGCGCCAGCAGCCAGGTCTATGATACGCAGTATTTT
TRBV19	NA	TRBJ2-1	NA	CASSIYGGQFF	TGTGCCAGTAGTATCTACGGTGGGCAGTTCTTC
TRBV5-1	NA	TRBJ2-7	NA	CASSRDREQYF	TGCGCCAGCAGCCGGGACCGCGAGCAGTACTTC
TRBV20-1	TRBD2	TRBJ2-3	NA	CSVAGGEDTQYF	TGCAGTGTGGCGGGAGGGGAAGATACGCAGTATTTT
TRBV2	NA	TRBJ2-1	few	CASSGQSHNEQFF	TGTGCCAGCAGTGGACAGTCCCACAATGAGCAGTTCTTC
TRBV5-6	NA	TRBJ1-3	NA	CASSHPGLAGGPYSGNTIYF	TGTGCCAGCAGCCATCCGGGACTAGCGGGAGGGCCATACTCTGGAAACACCATATATTTT
TRBV29-1	TRBD1	TRBJ2-7	NA	CSVERPGQGTYEQYF	TGCAGCGTTGAACGTCCGGGACAGGGAACCTACGAGCAGTACTTC
TRBV6-5	NA	TRBJ2-7	NA	CASSYSPGSYEQYF	TGTGCCAGCAGTTACTCCCCAGGCTCCTACGAGCAGTACTTC
TRBV11-2	NA	TRBJ1-6	NA	CASSTSDGRNLPLHF	TGTGCCAGCAGCACCTCAGACGGACGTAATTTACCCCTCCACTTT
TRBV20-1	NA	TRBJ2-7	NA	CSARRQGAYEQYF	TGCAGTGCTAGGCGGCAGGGAGCCTACGAGCAGTACTTC
TRBV10-3	TRBD2	TRBJ2-7	NA	CASSLAGQGGYF	TGTGCCAGCAGTTTAGCGGGCCAGGGTGGGTACTTC
TRBV25-1	NA	TRBJ2-7	NA	CASSDPGGGATGELYF	TGTGCCAGCAGTGATCCGGGGGGCGGCGCCACCGGGGAGCTGTACTTC
TRBV5-6	NA	TRBJ2-1	NA	CASSPQGSDINYNEQFF	TGTGCCAGCAGCCCCCAGGGATCAGATATAAACTACAATGAGCAGTTCTTC
TRBV7-4	NA	TRBJ1-5	NA	CASSHRQVFHQPQHF	TGTGCCAGCAGCCACCGACAGGTTTTCCATCAGCCCCAGCATTTT
TRBV10-3	NA	TRBJ1-1	few	CAISRENTEAFF	TGTGCCATCTCTAGAGAGAACACTGAAGCTTTCTTT
TRBV7-9	NA	TRBJ1-2	NA	CASSKDSGGYTF	TGTGCCAGCAGCAAGGACAGTGGTGGCTACACCTTC
TRBV7-6	NA	TRBJ2-7	NA	CASSTLPSGSYEQYF	TGTGCCAGCAGCACCCTACCCTCAGGCTCCTACGAGCAGTACTTC
TRBV7-2	NA	TRBJ2-3	NA	CASSHHSPVTDTQYF	TGTGCCAGCAGCCACCACTCCCCCGTCACAGATACGCAGTATTTT
TRBV10-3	TRBD2	TRBJ2-3	NA	CATSRDSGGAPDTQYF	TGTGCCACATCGAGGGATAGCGGGGGGGCCCCAGATACGCAGTATTTT
TRBV7-2	NA	TRBJ2-3	NA	CASSLVGTPQYF	TGTGCCAGCAGCTTAGTAGGGACTCCCCAGTATTTT
TRBV24-1	TRBD1	TRBJ2-3	NA	CATSDYKDRGTDTQYF	TGTGCCACCAGTGACTATAAGGACAGGGGCACAGATACGCAGTATTTT
TRBV2	TRBD2	TRBJ2-3	NA	CASSDILAGSTDTQYF	TGTGCCAGCAGTGACATACTAGCGGGAAGCACAGATACGCAGTATTTT
TRBV7-6	TRBD1	TRBJ1-2	NA	CASSGQGPNYGYTF	TGTGCCAGCAGCGGACAGGGGCCGAACTATGGCTACACCTTC
TRBV2	NA	TRBJ1-1	NA	CASRGVENTEAFF	TGTGCCAGCAGGGGGGTTGAGAACACTGAAGCTTTCTTT
TRBV20-1	TRBD2	TRBJ2-7	NA	CAAWGGETYEQYF	TGCGCAGCATGGGGGGGGGAAACCTACGAGCAGTACTTC
TRBV5-6	NA	TRBJ2-1	NA	CASSLLTTEQFF	TGTGCCAGCAGCTTGTTGACTACTGAGCAGTTCTTC
TRBV24-1	TRBD2	TRBJ2-1	NA	CATSGTSGRATHEQFF	TGTGCCACCAGTGGGACTAGCGGGAGGGCTACACATGAGCAGTTCTTC
TRBV5-1	NA	TRBJ2-7	NA	CASSYDRPSYEQYF	TGCGCCAGCAGCTACGACAGGCCATCCTACGAGCAGTACTTC
TRBV7-9	NA	TRBJ2-7	NA	CASSAMTRAYEQYF	TGTGCCAGCAGCGCCATGACTAGGGCCTACGAGCAGTACTTC
TRBV15	NA	TRBJ2-5	NA	CATSLGQETQYF	TGTGCCACCAGTCTGGGCCAAGAGACCCAGTACTTC
TRBV10-3	NA	TRBJ1-1	NA	CAATDSNRIGNTEAFF	TGTGCCGCCACGGACTCCAACCGGATCGGGAACACTGAAGCTTTCTTT
TRBV7-9	NA	TRBJ1-3	NA	CASSFTNAGPGNTIYF	TGTGCCAGCAGCTTTACAAACGCGGGGCCTGGAAACACCATATATTTT
TRBV5-1	NA	TRBJ2-5	NA	CASSLGSRETQYF	TGCGCCAGCAGCTTGGGGTCGAGGGAGACCCAGTACTTC
TRBV7-3	TRBD2	TRBJ2-7	NA	CASSTRTSGEQYF	TGTGCCAGCAGCACCCGGACTAGCGGCGAGCAGTACTTC
TRBV12-3/TRBV12-4	NA	TRBJ1-6	NA	CASSRARGALHF	TGTGCCAGCAGTAGGGCCCGGGGGGCCCTCCACTTT
TRBV5-1	NA	TRBJ2-7	NA	CASSPGHGSYEQYF	TGCGCCAGCAGCCCGGGACACGGCTCCTACGAGCAGTACTTC
TRBV29-1	TRBD2	TRBJ2-7	NA	CSVVGLAGSYEQYF	TGCAGCGTTGTGGGTCTAGCGGGTTCCTACGAGCAGTACTTC
TRBV7-9	TRBD1	TRBJ2-7	once	CASSHLGQGYEQYF	TGTGCCAGCAGCCATTTGGGACAGGGCTACGAGCAGTACTTC
TRBV7-7	NA	TRBJ1-2	NA	CASSLHRQRDGYTF	TGTGCTAGCAGCTTACACCGGCAGAGGGATGGCTACACCTTC
TRBV9	NA	TRBJ1-1	once	CASSGDEAFF	TGTGCCAGCAGCGGGGATGAAGCTTTCTTT
TRBV2	NA	TRBJ2-2	NA	CASRLDNWNTGELFF	TGTGCCAGCAGATTGGACAACTGGAACACCGGGGAGCTGTTTTTT
TRBV5-5	TRBD1	TRBJ2-3	NA	CASSNRGSGTDTQYF	TGTGCCAGCAGTAACAGGGGGTCCGGCACAGATACGCAGTATTTT
TRBV20-1	TRBD1	TRBJ2-6	many	CSATDRGPSGANVLTF	TGCAGTGCTACGGACAGGGGGCCCTCTGGGGCCAACGTCCTGACTTTC
TRBV7-9	NA	TRBJ1-2	NA	CASSLVGNYGYTF	TGTGCCAGCAGCTTAGTTGGTAACTATGGCTACACCTTC
TRBV7-2	TRBD2	TRBJ2-3	NA	CASSLESDWGLVPDTQYF	TGTGCCAGCAGCTTAGAATCTGATTGGGGACTAGTTCCAGATACGCAGTATTTT